What follows is one TCR beta chain and its context. What it binds is not known. It was with 60 Vbeta and 13 Jbeta primers that the PCR ran. Per the original data handling: An analysis that came later counted 73 million or so unique TCR beta chains, some 11 million shared. The assay was immunoSEQ multiplex PCR, and TCRdb's table has in-frame clones only and misses some. The V and J calls and clone size were taken over from that table, and D and trimming were inferred from the DNA. Of about 130,000 clones in the sample, roughly 10% were seen once. This sample is part of a study of cytomegalovirus exposure and HLA in healthy donors. General observations from the study: In a later analysis, 15,000 to 20,000 TCR beta sequences were associated with HLA alleles at 0.05 false discovery rate. TCR beta V segments were, for the most part, productive about 87% or about 30% of the time in an earlier analysis. The majority of TCR sequences were rare, yet some public TCRs appeared in many donors.

The clonotype was recovered from a woman aged 18-29 years in good health and CMV-seropositive. Sequencing was done on a sample of PBMCs.

The CDR3 spells CASSDPGTNSYEQYF. CDR3 sequence (DNA): TGCGCCAGCAGTGACCCCGGGACTAACTCCTACGAGCAGTACTTC. This sequence joins TRBV10-1 and TRBJ2-7, with 7 bases matching TRBD2. The CDR3 sequence is 15 residues long. Germline CDR1 and CDR2: WNHNN and SYGVQD (reference sequence). V lost 3 bases to trimming and J lost 0 bases; unmatched junction nucleotides: 5.